This T cell receptor (beta chain) was sequenced in a study of tumor-infiltrating lymphocytes in primary liver carcinoma. Broader study findings: Since the samples were bulk and unsorted, the CD4+ and CD8+ repertoires were not compared. Tumors significantly exceeded blood in top-250-clone fraction (p = 0.039). Tumor-blood pairs (like tumor-adjacent pairs) overlapped less than tumor region pairs did.

This CDR3 region has 12 residues. V lost 5 bases, J lost 9 bases, and 11 bases lay in between. The germline V gene has CDR1 SEHNR and CDR2 FQNEAQ (reference sequence). Priming with a constant-region primer yielded TCR beta cDNA from about 480 ng total RNA. What produced the TCR beta libraries was three nested multiplex PCR rounds using slightly modified ARM-PCR. The opening two PCR rounds, nine to eleven cycles each, paired TRBV1-TRBV30 forward primers with a C-beta reverse primer. MiXCR was run by TCRdb on the multiplex PCR reads, yielding one entry per CDR3 protein. The sample has over 250,000 distinct CDR3 sequences, nearly 60% seen once. A note on this clonotype: Its antigen is as yet unknown.

Blood RNA was derived from unsorted whole blood, and germline DNA was extracted too. No treatment had been given to the patients, who were chronically infected with HBV. The sample consisted of peripheral blood. The chain recombines TRBV7-9 with TRBJ2-1; no clear D. The sequence derives from a woman in her twenties or thirties with primary liver carcinoma and hepatitis B virus infection. In DNA form, the CDR3 reads TGTGCCAGCAGCCGCAGAAGAGGTGAGCAGTTCTTC. This gives the protein CASSRRRGEQFF.